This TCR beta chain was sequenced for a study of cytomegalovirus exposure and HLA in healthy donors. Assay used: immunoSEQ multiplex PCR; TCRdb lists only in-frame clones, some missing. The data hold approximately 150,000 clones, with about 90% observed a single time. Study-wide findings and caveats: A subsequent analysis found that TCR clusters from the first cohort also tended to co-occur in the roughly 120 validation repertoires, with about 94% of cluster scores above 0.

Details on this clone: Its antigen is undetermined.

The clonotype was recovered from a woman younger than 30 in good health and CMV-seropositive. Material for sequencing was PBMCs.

The CDR3 spells CASSDTGGDTQYF. CDR3 DNA: TGTGCCAGCAGTGATACCGGTGGAGATACGCAGTATTTT. V is TRBV2 and J is TRBJ2-3; D is unresolved. The CDR3 contains 13 residues. V dropped 3 bases and J dropped 5 bases, with 9 bases sitting between them. The germline CDR1 and CDR2 sequences are SNHLY and FYNNEI.